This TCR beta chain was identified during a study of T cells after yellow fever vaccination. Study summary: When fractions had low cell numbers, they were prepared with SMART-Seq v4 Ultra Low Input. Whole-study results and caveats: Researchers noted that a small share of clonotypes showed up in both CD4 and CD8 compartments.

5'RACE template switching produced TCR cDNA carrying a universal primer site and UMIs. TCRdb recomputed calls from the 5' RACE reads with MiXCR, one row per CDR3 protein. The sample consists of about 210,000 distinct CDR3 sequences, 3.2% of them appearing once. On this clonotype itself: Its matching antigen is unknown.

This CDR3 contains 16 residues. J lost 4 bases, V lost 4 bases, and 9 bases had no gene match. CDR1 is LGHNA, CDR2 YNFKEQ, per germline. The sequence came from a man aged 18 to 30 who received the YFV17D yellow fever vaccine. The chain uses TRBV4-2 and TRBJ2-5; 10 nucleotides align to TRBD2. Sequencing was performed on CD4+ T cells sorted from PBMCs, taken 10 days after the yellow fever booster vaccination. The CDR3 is CASSPSGSGGGETQYF. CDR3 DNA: TGTGCCAGCAGCCCGTCGGGGAGCGGGGGGGGAGAGACCCAGTACTTC.